The following is a T cell receptor beta chain sequence with its context. Libraries were prepared by immunoSEQ multiplex PCR; TCRdb keeps only in-frame clonotypes and omits some of them. Of under 55,000 clones in the sample, around 90% were seen once. These data belong to a study of T cells in localized non-small cell lung cancer. V shed 0 bases and J shed 6 bases, with 20 bases lying between them. CDR3 size: 17 residues. Germline V gene sequence: CDR1 LNHDA, CDR2 SQIVND (reference sequence). The receptor was derived from a woman aged 35 to 75 with stage II lung adenocarcinoma. This material consisted of PBMCs, taken before any cancer treatment. J is TRBJ1-2 and V is TRBV19; D unresolved. The CDR3 region is CASSIDTSWRAMDGYTF. The CDR3 DNA reads TGTGCCAGTAGTATAGATACGTCCTGGCGCGCAATGGATGGCTACACCTTC.